The 27 T cell receptor beta chains below were found in one sample sequenced in a study of blood T cells in healthy people across ages (dated by TCRdb to about 2015). Library construction relied on 5' RACE. The sequencing machine was an Illumina HiSeq 2500. A second PCR of roughly 6 to 12 cycles was performed with a sample-barcoded 5' primer and a J-beta primer mix. Starting from the raw public reads, TCRdb applied fastp trimming at Q25, assembled clones with MiXCR and retained in-frame beta chains. Here each entry gathers all rows of one CDR3 protein and keeps the most common genes and DNA. For this sample the table gives hundreds of thousands of distinct CDR3 sequences, of which 25% to 35% were detected only once. The top ten clones comprise around 15% of the sample. Specimen: blood. These receptors all come from an elderly woman in good health.

The gene calls are TRBV12-3 or TRBV12-4 and TRBJ1-5; TRBD1 agrees at 9 bases. The trim removed 6 bases at V and 6 bases at J, leaving 6 bases unmatched. The CDR3 covers 14 residues. The CDR3 nucleotides read TGTGCCAGCAGGGGACAGGGTATAGGTCAGCCCCAGCATTTT. This gives the protein CASRGQGIGQPQHF.

In this sample, this clonotype turned up a few times. This chain joins TRBV20-1 and TRBJ2-7; D is uncertain. The germline CDR1 and CDR2 sequences are DFQATT and SNEGSKA (reference sequence). V was pared by 3 bases and J by 7 bases, with 16 bases between. The CDR3 is made up of 13 amino acids. The CDR3 nucleotides are TGCAGTGCTAGGGGGTCAAGGTACAATGAGCAGTACTTC. Translated, it gives CSARGSRYNEQYF.

A few counts support this clonotype. The chain carries TRBV6-5 and TRBJ2-1; D remains ambiguous. Per germline, CDR1 MNHEY and CDR2 SVGAGI. Trimming left V 0 bases short and J 6 bases short, with 12 bases between. There are 15 residues in the CDR3. The CDR3 region is CASSYSLVAVNEQFF. For the CDR3, the DNA is TGTGCCAGCAGTTACTCGCTGGTCGCGGTCAATGAGCAGTTCTTC.

To note about this clonotype: A read error may account for a junction end that differs from germline. V usage is TRBV20-1 and J usage is TRBJ2-1; D is tentatively TRBD1 or TRBD2 (5 bases each). The CDR3 contains 15 residues. Germline assignment: CDR1 DFQATT and CDR2 SNEGSKA (reference sequence). CDR3 bases: TGCAGTACTAGGGGACGCCCCCCTGGCGTATCCGAGCAGTTCTTC. The encoded protein is CSTRGRPPGVSEQFF.

The V and J genes are TRBV12-3 or TRBV12-4 and TRBJ1-1, with D possibly being TRBD1 (5 bases). Trimming stripped 2 bases from V and 4 bases from J, with 11 bases between. The CDR3 runs 14 residues. CDR3 nucleotide sequence: TGTGCCAGCAGTTTATTAAAGGGGAGCACTGAAGCTTTCTTT. This gives the protein CASSLLKGSTEAFF.

V usage is TRBV21-1 and J usage is TRBJ2-5; TRBD2 reflects the table's D call only, with no check against the DNA. TRBV21-1 is a listed pseudogene. The CDR3 runs to 19 residues. CDR3 in DNA: TGTGCCAGCAGCAACTCCGGGACTAGCGAAACATTCCCCTTAGAGACCCAGTACTTC. It specifies CASSNSGTSETFPLETQYF.

The chain uses TRBV7-2 and TRBJ1-1; D may be TRBD1 (5 bases). The CDR3 is made up of 15 amino acids. The germline gives CDR1 SGHTA, CDR2 FQGNSA. V gave up 5 bases and J gave up 3 bases, with 16 bases separating them. The CDR3 spells CASSPGWGTYTEAFF. The CDR3 DNA follows: TGTGCCAGCAGCCCGGGATGGGGGACTTACACTGAAGCTTTCTTT. Supplemented by reference TRBV7-2 and TRBJ1-1, the full variable domain reads GAGVSQSPSNKVTEKGKDVELRCDPISGHTALYWYRQSLGQGLEFLIYFQGNSAPDKSGLPSDRFSAERTGGSVSTLTIQRTQQEDSAVYLCASSPGWGTYTEAFFGQGTRLTVV.

This clonotype has at least ten counts. The CDR3 nucleotides read TGTGCCAGCAAACTAAACGGCCTATCCTACAATGAGCAGTTCTTC. Translated: CASKLNGLSYNEQFF. The chain carries TRBV7-2 and TRBJ2-1; D is ambiguous. The CDR3 is made up of 15 amino acids. V was clipped by 7 bases and J by 1 base, with 14 bases between them. Germline assignment: CDR1 SGHTA and CDR2 FQGNSA.

This clonotype was seen ten or more times. This chain uses TRBV3-1 with TRBJ2-3; 8 nucleotides align to TRBD2. The CDR3 runs to 18 residues. J lost 0 bases, V lost 4 bases, and 12 bases had no gene match. CDR1 LGHDT and CDR2 YNNKEL come from the germline V gene (reference sequence). The CDR3 coding sequence is TGTGCCAGCAGCCCCTCCTCCAGCGGGGGACCTAGCACAGATACGCAGTATTTT. It yields the protein CASSPSSSGGPSTDTQYF.

This clonotype has ten or more counts. V gene TRBV6-5 combines with J gene TRBJ1-4; weak D call: TRBD1 (5 bases). Trimming pared 6 bases from V and 3 bases from J, leaving 14 bases between. This CDR3 comprises 15 residues. Germline-derived CDR1 and CDR2 are MNHEY and SVGAGI. CDR3 amino acids: CASSPVGAANEKLFF. CDR3 nucleotides: TGTGCCAGCAGCCCGGTTGGGGCAGCTAATGAAAAACTGTTTTTT.

This clonotype was seen more than once but under ten times. The chain employs TRBV3-1 and TRBJ1-2; 7 bases are shared with TRBD1. The junction had 7 bases not matched to a gene; V was cut back by 2 bases and J by 4 bases. The germline V gene encodes CDR1 LGHDT and CDR2 YNNKEL (reference sequence). This CDR3 spans 15 amino acids. CDR3 residues: CASSQTRGQLYGYTF. CDR3 coding DNA: TGTGCCAGCAGCCAAACGAGGGGGCAACTCTATGGCTACACCTTC.

Many counts were recorded for this clonotype. CDR3 DNA: TGCAGTGCTCTGCCTGGGGGGGCGATTGGAGAGACCCAGTACTTC. This gives the protein CSALPGGAIGETQYF. The chain couples TRBV20-1 to TRBJ2-5; tentative D call: TRBD2 (7 bases). Trimming left V 5 bases short and J 4 bases short, with 20 bases between. Germline V gene sequence: CDR1 DFQATT, CDR2 SNEGSKA (reference sequence). This CDR3 has 15 residues.

The V gene is TRBV12-3 or TRBV12-4, the J gene TRBJ2-7; TRBD2 agrees at 10 bases. The J segment lost 7 bases and the V segment lost 6 bases, leaving 9 bases of the junction unmatched. The CDR3 sequence is 14 residues long. This CDR3 is CASRASGGSGEQYF. The CDR3 bases are TGTGCCAGCAGGGCTAGCGGGGGAAGTGGGGAGCAGTACTTC.

The rearrangement joins TRBV7-3 to TRBJ2-1; tentatively, D is TRBD2 (5 bases). V lost 2 bases and J 0 bases, leaving 11 bases between the germline ends. The CDR3 spans 16 residues. CDR1 SGHTA and CDR2 FQGTGA come from the germline V gene. CDR3 protein: CASSLGSASSYNEQFF. The CDR3 region has the DNA TGTGCCAGCAGCTTAGGTAGCGCCAGCTCCTACAATGAGCAGTTCTTC.

V gene TRBV7-2 combines with J gene TRBJ1-1; tentative D call: TRBD1 (5 bases). V shed 5 bases and J shed 0 bases, with 13 bases lying between them. The CDR3 covers 15 residues. In germline, CDR1 is SGHTA, CDR2 FQGNSA. CDR3 nucleotides: TGTGCCAGCAGCCCCAATAGACAGATGAACACTGAAGCTTTCTTT. This encodes CASSPNRQMNTEAFF.

This clonotype was seen more than once but under ten times. J is TRBJ1-1 and V is TRBV5-1; perhaps TRBD1 as D (5 bases). V was shortened by 0 bases and J by 1 base, with 13 bases between the two germline ends. Germline V gene lookup returns CDR1 SGHRS and CDR2 YFSETQ. CDR3 size: 16 residues. CDR3 region: CASSLATGVSNTEAFF. In DNA, the CDR3 is TGCGCCAGCAGCTTGGCCACGGGGGTCTCGAACACTGAAGCTTTCTTT.

The sample holds many counts of this clonotype. The V and J genes are TRBV28 and TRBJ2-5; D not resolved. This CDR3 comprises 13 residues. CDR1 and CDR2 from the germline V gene are MDHEN and SYDVKM. The V and J ends lost 4 bases and 5 bases respectively, with 11 bases between them. In nucleotides, the CDR3 is TGTGCCAGCAGTTATAGGGCGACCGAGACCCAGTACTTC. This translates into CASSYRATETQYF.

There are many counts of this clonotype. The chain has TRBV5-5 and TRBJ2-7; D uncertain. Germline V gene data show CDR1 as SGHKS and CDR2 as YYEKEE (reference sequence). Deletions cut 0 bases from V and 3 bases from J, with 7 bases between. The CDR3 is 13 residues long. The CDR3 DNA sequence: TGTGCCAGCAGCTTGGAGGCGGACTACGAGCAGTACTTC. It encodes CASSLEADYEQYF.

This clonotype was recorded many times. The chain joins TRBV18 to TRBJ2-3, with 7 nucleotides matching TRBD2. The germline V gene has CDR1 KGHSH and CDR2 LQKENI. V trimming: 5 bases; J trimming: 1 base; junction bases outside the gene matches: 6. The CDR3 consists of 15 residues. Here the CDR3 reads CASSGMTSRTDTQYF. The CDR3 DNA sequence: TGTGCCAGCTCAGGGATGACTAGCCGCACAGATACGCAGTATTTT. Filled out from reference TRBV18 and TRBJ2-3, the complete variable domain reads NAGVMQNPRHLVRRRGQEARLRCSPMKGHSHVYWYRQLPEEGLKFMVYLQKENIIDESGMPKERFSAEFPKEGPSILRIQQVVRGDSAAYFCASSGMTSRTDTQYFGPGTRLTVL.

In this sample, this clonotype turned up a few times. The chain recombines TRBV27 with TRBJ2-2, with 7 positions matching TRBD2. This CDR3 is built from 15 residues. Germline CDR1 reads MNHEY; CDR2 reads SMNVEV (reference sequence). Unmatched junction bases numbered 10, after V lost 5 bases and J lost 7 bases. The CDR3 loop is CASSGLAETYGELFF. CDR3 nucleotide sequence: TGTGCCAGCAGTGGCCTAGCGGAGACCTACGGGGAGCTGTTTTTT.

This clonotype was detected many times. In DNA form, the CDR3 reads TGCAGTGCCGACGGTAGCCTAAAAGAAGAGACCCAGTACTTC. It translates to CSADGSLKEETQYF. V and J are TRBV20-1 and TRBJ2-5; D is uncertain. This CDR3 is 14 amino acids long. V was pared by 6 bases and J by 3 bases, with 17 bases between. The germline CDR1 and CDR2 sequences are DFQATT and SNEGSKA (reference sequence).

CDR3 DNA sequence: TGTGCCAGCTCACACACCTACCCCCCGAATGAGCAGTTCTTC. The encoded protein is CASSHTYPPNEQFF. The rearrangement links TRBV18 to TRBJ2-1; no reliable D call. V was cut by 4 bases and J by 7 bases, with 14 bases left in between. CDR3 length equals 14 residues. Germline V gene lookup returns CDR1 KGHSH and CDR2 LQKENI.

The rearrangement joins TRBV20-1 to TRBJ1-6; 10 positions match TRBD1. Trimming at V came to 2 bases and at J to 10 bases, leaving 5 bases not matched to a gene. Germline V gene lookup returns CDR1 DFQATT and CDR2 SNEGSKA (reference sequence). This CDR3 comprises 14 residues. Here the CDR3 DNA reads TGCAGTGCTAGAACGGACAGGGGGTCGTCACCCCTCCACTTT. Translating gives CSARTDRGSSPLHF.

Turning to this clonotype: A much larger clone differs by one base, so this may be a read error. The V gene is TRBV20-1, the J gene TRBJ2-5; tentatively, D is TRBD2 (5 bases). CDR3 length: 14 residues. Germline V gene sequence: CDR1 DFQATT, CDR2 SNEGSKA (reference sequence). V dropped 5 bases and J dropped 2 bases, with 15 bases sitting between them. Here the CDR3 reads CSARARDTQETQYF. The CDR3, as DNA: TGCAGTGCTCGAGCGAGGGATACACAAGAGACCCAGTACTTC.

This clonotype was seen only a few times. A read error may explain this, as a much larger clone is one base away. The V gene is TRBV20-1, the J gene TRBJ1-1, with a possible D match to TRBD1 (5 bases). The CDR3 covers 12 residues. Trimming stripped 0 bases from V and 8 bases from J, with 10 bases between. Germline CDR1 reads DFQATT; CDR2 reads SNEGSKA (reference sequence). The chain's CDR3 is CSAREGTMEAFF. As DNA, the CDR3 is TGCAGTGCTAGAGAGGGGACTATGGAAGCTTTCTTT.

The DNA for the CDR3 is TGTGCCAGCAGCCAAGGGTCCCAGGGAAGGGAAAAACTGTTTTTT. Protein: CASSQGSQGREKLFF. The chain couples TRBV3-1 to TRBJ1-4; maybe TRBD1 (5 bases). Trimming stripped 1 base from V and 8 bases from J, with 14 bases between. The CDR3 totals 15 residues. Per the germline V gene, CDR1 is LGHDT and CDR2 is YNNKEL (reference sequence).

The genes are TRBV9 and TRBJ2-5; 8 bases map to TRBD2. Trimming at V came to 1 base and at J to 2 bases, leaving 4 bases not matched to a gene. The germline V gene has CDR1 SGDLS and CDR2 YYNGEE. The CDR3 has 15 amino acids. The CDR3 is CASSVMPSGQETQYF. The CDR3 nucleotides are TGTGCCAGCAGCGTAATGCCTAGCGGGCAAGAGACCCAGTACTTC.